The 7 T cell receptor beta chains given below trace back to one sample, sequenced in a study of blood T cell dynamics during melanoma immunotherapy. Time point denoted: pre-treatment baseline. Clones were sequenced by immunoSEQ multiplex PCR, and TCRdb holds only the in-frame ones, with some missing. The sample lists thousands of clones, around 80% occurring once. The source was blood, collected from a patient treated with checkpoint blockade. These receptors came from a human donor with melanoma. Some clones in this sample may be carry-over from other donors' samples.

The chain has TRBV4-1 and TRBJ2-7; no reliable D call. V dropped 0 bases and J dropped 0 bases, with 24 bases sitting between them. CDR3 length equals 20 residues. Germline values: CDR1 MGHRA, CDR2 YSYEKL. CDR3 in DNA: TGCGCCAGCAGCCAAGATAGTGTGGTATCCCCCAGCACGCGCTCCTACGAGCAGTACTTC. It is translated as CASSQDSVVSPSTRSYEQYF.

V usage is TRBV15 and J usage is TRBJ2-1; 8 bases map to TRBD2. This CDR3 is built from 14 residues. Germline values: CDR1 LNHNV, CDR2 YYDKDF (reference sequence). With 1 base clipped from V and 8 bases from J, the junction kept 4 bases outside the gene matches. The chain's CDR3 is CATSRGLASDEQFF. As DNA, the CDR3 is TGTGCCACCAGCAGAGGACTAGCGTCCGATGAGCAGTTCTTC. The whole variable domain, filled in from reference TRBV15 and TRBJ2-1, reads DAMVIQNPRYQVTQFGKPVTLSCSQTLNHNVMYWYQQKSSQAPKLLFHYYDKDFNNEADTPDNFQSRRPNTSFCFLDIRSPGLGDTAMYLCATSRGLASDEQFFGPGTRLTVL.

In this sample, this clone turned up once. The V call is TRBV5-5, the J call TRBJ1-3, with D tentatively TRBD1 (6 bases). From germline, CDR1 is SGHKS and CDR2 YYEKEE (reference sequence). This CDR3 spans 15 amino acids. V dropped 4 bases and J dropped 0 bases, with 11 bases sitting between them. The CDR3 reads CASSNRDFSGNTIYF. CDR3 nucleotides: TGTGCCAGCAGCAACAGGGACTTCTCTGGAAACACCATATATTTT.

This chain uses TRBV27 with TRBJ1-1; 7 bases agree with TRBD1. Unmatched junction bases numbered 2, after V lost 2 bases and J lost 5 bases. Germline loops: CDR1 MNHEY, CDR2 SMNVEV (reference sequence). The CDR3 length is 13 residues. This CDR3 is CASSLRGRTEAFF. The CDR3, as DNA: TGTGCCAGCAGTTTAAGGGGGCGTACTGAAGCTTTCTTT.

The chain has TRBV29-1 and TRBJ2-5; 7 bases match TRBD1. This CDR3 is built from 13 residues. The germline CDR1 and CDR2 sequences are SQVTM and ANQGSEA. The V and J ends lost 1 base and 4 bases, in that order; junction bases with no gene match: 3. The CDR3 here is CSVEGRGLETQYF. CDR3 bases: TGCAGCGTTGAAGGCAGGGGGTTAGAGACCCAGTACTTC.

The CDR3 DNA reads as TGTGCCAGCAGCCCAGGGACTAGCTACGAGCAGTACTTC. It codes for CASSPGTSYEQYF. V usage is TRBV7-9 and J usage is TRBJ2-7; 8 nucleotides match TRBD2. The length of the CDR3 is 13 residues. J gave up 3 bases and V 5 bases, and 3 bases lay outside the gene matches. Germline V gene lookup returns CDR1 SEHNR and CDR2 FQNEAQ (reference sequence).

The chain combines TRBV5-6 with TRBJ1-6; maybe TRBD1 (5 bases). The CDR3 extends over 18 amino acids. Germline V gene lookup returns CDR1 SGHDT and CDR2 YYEEEE. Trimming removed 2 bases at V and 0 bases at J, with 15 bases between. CDR3 in DNA: TGTGCCAGCAGCTTTTTTGGAGGGACGAGCTCCTATAATTCACCCCTCCACTTT. It yields the protein CASSFFGGTSSYNSPLHF.